The source of this T cell receptor (beta chain) is a study of blood T cell repertoires in COVID-19. V was clipped by 6 bases and J by 5 bases; unmatched bases: 9. Germline CDR1 MNHEY, CDR2 SVGAGI. This CDR3 is built from 14 residues. Per the authors' pipeline: The authors estimated nucleated cell counts from reference gene primer amplification. Method: immunoSEQ multiplex PCR; TCRdb's copy keeps in-frame clones and lacks some. Clonal size and the V and J genes are those of that table, whereas D and trimming came from the DNA. The repertoire holds some 290,000 clones, with roughly 86% as singletons. This sequence joins TRBV6-5 and TRBJ1-2; 7 bases align to TRBD1. The origin of this receptor is a man aged 18-30 years with active or convalescent COVID-19. Sequencing was performed on peripheral blood. The CDR3 here is CASRPLGQMYGYTF. CDR3 DNA: TGTGCCAGCAGACCCTTGGGACAGATGTATGGCTACACCTTC.